Each of the 3 T cell receptor beta chains below was sequenced from the same sample in a study of cytomegalovirus exposure and HLA in healthy donors. The PCR used 60 Vbeta and 13 Jbeta primers. Using immunoSEQ multiplex PCR, the repertoire was profiled, and TCRdb retains in-frame clones only, with some absent. Of around 160,000 clones in the sample, around four fifths were seen once. The specimen sequenced was PBMCs. Every receptor here comes from a man aged 18 to 29 in good health and CMV-seropositive.

J is TRBJ1-1 and V is TRBV4-3; D uncertain. The CDR3 length is 13 residues. CDR1 LGHNA and CDR2 YSLEER come from the germline V gene. V shed 0 bases and J shed 3 bases, with 5 bases lying between them. CDR3: CASSQDRDTEAFF. CDR3 coding DNA: TGCGCCAGCAGCCAAGATCGGGACACTGAAGCTTTCTTT.

This chain uses TRBV6-5 with TRBJ1-3; D is possibly TRBD1 (5 bases). The CDR3 has 13 residues. V was pared by 5 bases and J by 3 bases, with 8 bases between. CDR1 is MNHEY and CDR2 is SVGAGI in the germline V gene. CDR3 amino acids: CASSLQGGNTIYF. DNA of the CDR3: TGTGCCAGCAGTCTCCAGGGTGGAAACACCATATATTTT.

The rearrangement links TRBV2 to TRBJ2-3; D perhaps matches TRBD2 (6 bases). Trimming took off 2 bases at V and 3 bases at J, with 27 bases between the two ends. Looked up from germline, CDR1 is SNHLY and CDR2 is FYNNEI. This CDR3 region has 20 residues. The CDR3 sequence is CASSELLGTSFGGLTDTQYF. The CDR3, as DNA: TGTGCCAGCAGTGAACTACTCGGAACCTCCTTCGGAGGGTTAACAGATACGCAGTATTTT.